In its sample, the clone carrying this T cell receptor (beta chain) was seen once. Compared with germline, one end of the junction differs, possibly owing to a read error. This entry is derived from a study of shared clonotypes between healthy human individuals. All the donors were Caucasian adults who lived in Nashville, Tennessee. Produced via immunoSEQ multiplex PCR; TCRdb's table is partial and in-frame only. The table shows approximately 350,000 clones, with around 72% occurring only once. CDR1 and CDR2 (germline): LNHDA, SQIVND (reference sequence). This CDR3 spans 18 amino acids. The TCR originated in a man aged 25 to 40 in good health. V usage is TRBV19 and J usage is TRBJ2-2; 10 nucleotides align to TRBD1. The sample comprised memory CD4+ T cells sorted from blood. Noted subset: CD45RA-negative fraction. CDR3 sequence: CASSLRTGGVRNTRELFF. CDR3 DNA sequence: TGTGCCAGTAGTCTCCGGACAGGGGGGGTTCGAAACACCAGGGAGCTGTTTTTT.